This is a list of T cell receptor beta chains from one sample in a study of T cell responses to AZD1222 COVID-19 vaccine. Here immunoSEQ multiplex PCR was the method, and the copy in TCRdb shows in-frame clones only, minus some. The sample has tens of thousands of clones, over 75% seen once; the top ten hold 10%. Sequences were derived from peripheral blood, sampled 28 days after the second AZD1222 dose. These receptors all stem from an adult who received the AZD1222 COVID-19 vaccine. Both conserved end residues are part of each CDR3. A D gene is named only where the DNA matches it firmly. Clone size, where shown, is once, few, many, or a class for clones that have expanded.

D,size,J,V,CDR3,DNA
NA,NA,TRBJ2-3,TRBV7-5,CARSFRIPQLAGGSDTQYF,TGTGCCAGAAGCTTCCGAATACCCCAGCTAGCGGGGGGGTCAGATACGCAGTATTTT
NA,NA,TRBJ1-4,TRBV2,CASSLRTDSTNEKLFF,TGTGCCAGCAGCCTCAGGACAGACTCAACTAATGAAAAACTGTTTTTT
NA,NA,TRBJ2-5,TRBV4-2,CASSQTLRESQETQYF,TGTGCCAGCAGCCAGACCCTCAGGGAAAGCCAAGAGACCCAGTACTTC
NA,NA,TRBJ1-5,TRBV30,CAWSVGLTGGQPQHF,TGTGCCTGGAGTGTCGGGCTGACAGGCGGGCAGCCCCAGCATTTT
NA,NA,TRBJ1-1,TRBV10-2,CASSEQKNTEAFF,TGCGCCAGCAGTGAACAGAAGAACACTGAAGCTTTCTTT
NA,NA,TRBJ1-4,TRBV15,CATSRDRGGKLFF,TGTGCCACCAGCAGAGATAGGGGTGGAAAACTGTTTTTT
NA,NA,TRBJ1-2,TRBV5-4,CASSVGRGPTNYGYTF,TGTGCCAGCAGTGTGGGACGCGGGCCGACTAACTATGGCTACACCTTC
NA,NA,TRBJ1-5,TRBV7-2,CASSLEGASSNQPQHF,TGTGCCAGCAGCTTAGAAGGGGCCAGCAGCAATCAGCCCCAGCATTTT
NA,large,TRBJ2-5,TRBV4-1,CASSPLLDSNQETQYF,TGCGCCAGCAGCCCACTACTGGACAGTAACCAAGAGACCCAGTACTTC
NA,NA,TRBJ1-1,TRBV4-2,CASSQDGLNTEAFF,TGTGCCAGCAGCCAAGACGGACTGAACACTGAAGCTTTCTTT
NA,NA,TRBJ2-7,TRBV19,CASSANGHSYEQYF,TGTGCCAGTAGTGCGAACGGACACTCCTACGAGCAGTACTTC
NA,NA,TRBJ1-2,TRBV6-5,CASSYYGGSGYGYTF,TGTGCCAGCAGTTACTATGGGGGTTCAGGCTATGGCTACACCTTC
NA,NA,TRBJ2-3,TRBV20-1,CSAANTDTQYF,TGCAGTGCCGCAAACACAGATACGCAGTATTTT
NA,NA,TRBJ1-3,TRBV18,CASSPLDRLSGNTIYF,TGTGCCAGCTCACCACTTGACAGGCTATCTGGAAACACCATATATTTT
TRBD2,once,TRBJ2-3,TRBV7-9,CASSLAASGGTDTQYF,TGTGCCAGCAGCTTAGCGGCTAGCGGGGGTACAGATACGCAGTATTTT
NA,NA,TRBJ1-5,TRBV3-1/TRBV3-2,CASSQEVVAQPQHF,TGTGCCAGCAGCCAGGAGGTGGTCGCTCAGCCCCAGCATTTT
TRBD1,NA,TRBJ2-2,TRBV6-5,CASRADRARTGELFF,TGTGCCAGCAGGGCGGACAGGGCTCGGACCGGGGAGCTGTTTTTT